This T cell receptor beta chain was sequenced during a study of glioma-infiltrating T cells after dendritic cell vaccination. Study-level background: At biweekly intervals, patients got three intradermal dendritic cell vaccine injections. Points from the study as a whole: Patients with more pretreatment TILs had longer time to progression and survival. Complete blood and tumor specimen sets were limited to few patients.

Trimming removed 6 bases at V and 5 bases at J, with 17 bases between. CDR1 and CDR2 (germline): MGHRA, YSYEKL. The CDR3 spans 15 residues. Remarks on this clone: Its antigen is unknown.

The immunoSEQ assay amplified TCRB CDR3 from up to roughly 2 ug DNA. This table comes from immunoSEQ multiplex PCR, and its TCRdb copy is limited to in-frame clones, with some not included. This sample carries around 97,000 clones, about four fifths of them seen once, and the ten largest clones take less than 15%. The chain has TRBV4-1 and TRBJ1-5; D unclear. The receptor was isolated from a human donor with glioblastoma. The sequencing used blood, collected before dendritic cell vaccination. This CDR3 reads CASRHQLGRDQPQHF. The CDR3 DNA reads as TGCGCCAGCAGACACCAACTAGGGAGAGATCAGCCCCAGCATTTT.